These T cell receptor beta chains were read from a single sample in a study of CD8+CD57+ T cells in acquired aplastic anemia. TCRdb reprocessed the reads via MiXCR and lists one record per CDR3 protein. Of under 75,000 distinct CDR3 sequences in the sample, 54% were seen once. Sequencing used sorted CD4+, CD8+, or CD8+CD57+ T cells (not recorded which) from PBMCs. The source is a human donor in good health, serving as a control. Both conserved end residues are part of each CDR3. A D gene is named only where the DNA matches it firmly. A row's size may be missing; if present it is once, few, many or a size class.

>TRBJ2-3|TRBV2|few|-
TGTGCCAGCCTCGGCACTCATGGCACAGATACGCAGTATTTT
CASLGTHGTDTQYF
>TRBJ1-2|TRBV12-3/TRBV12-4|many|-
TGTGCCAGCAGTTTTGGAGCGGACCCCATAGCACCTAACTATGGCTACACCTTC
CASSFGADPIAPNYGYTF
>TRBJ1-2|TRBV5-8|-|-
TGTGCCAGCAGCTTGGGGCAGACCGGGGGTGGCTACACCTTC
CASSLGQTGGGYTF
>TRBJ2-5|TRBV7-9|-|-
TGTGCCAGCAGCCTAGGCGGCAGCGTGGGAGAGACCCAGTACTTC
CASSLGGSVGETQYF
>TRBJ1-6|TRBV20-1|medium-sized|-
TGCAGTGCCCCAACAGAATCTAATTCACCCCTCCACTTT
CSAPTESNSPLHF
>TRBJ1-2|TRBV2|-|-
TGTGCCAGCAGTGATTCCCCTGACTATGGCTACACCTTC
CASSDSPDYGYTF
>TRBJ2-7|TRBV18|many|-
TGTGCCAGCTCAAGGGCAGGGTCAGCGTCCGAGCAGTACTTC
CASSRAGSASEQYF
>TRBJ2-3|TRBV7-8|many|-
TGTGCCAGCACCCGGGACTTAGTCACAGATACGCAGTATTTT
CASTRDLVTDTQYF
>TRBJ1-2|TRBV29-1|-|TRBD1
TGCAGCGTTGGGGGACAGTCGAACTATGGCTACACCTTC
CSVGGQSNYGYTF
>TRBJ2-7|TRBV29-1|few|-
TGCAGCGTTCTCCCGGGAGTCGACGAGCAGTACTTC
CSVLPGVDEQYF
>TRBJ2-5|TRBV14|-|-
TGTGCCAGCAGCCCCCAACTCGAAGAGACCCAGTACTTC
CASSPQLEETQYF
>TRBJ2-7|TRBV29-1|-|-
TGCAGCGTTGAAGAGTGGGCGGATGCATACGAGCAGTACTTC
CSVEEWADAYEQYF
>TRBJ1-2|TRBV19|-|-
TGTGCCAGTAGTTTCAGGGATGGCTACACCTTC
CASSFRDGYTF
>TRBJ1-2|TRBV15|-|-
TGTGCCACCAGCAGCGGAGGGTTCTATGGCTACACCTTC
CATSSGGFYGYTF
>TRBJ2-7|TRBV10-3|-|-
TGTGCCACCGCTTATGTCAGGGATAACGAGCAGTACTTC
CATAYVRDNEQYF
>TRBJ2-7|TRBV29-1|few|-
TGCAGCGTTGAAAGGACGGCAGGGTTCGTCAACGAGCAGTACTTC
CSVERTAGFVNEQYF
>TRBJ1-4|TRBV4-2|few|-
TGTGCCAGCAGCCAAGCGACCGGATCTGAGGCTAATGAAGAACTGTTTTTT
CASSQATGSEANEELFF
>TRBJ1-2|TRBV20-1|few|TRBD1
TGCAGTGCTTCCGTTGGGACAGTCAACTATGGCTACACCTTC
CSASVGTVNYGYTF
>TRBJ1-1|TRBV9|many|TRBD1
TGTGCCAGCAGCGTAGGGGACAGCAACACTGAAGCTTTCTTT
CASSVGDSNTEAFF
>TRBJ1-1|TRBV29-1|-|-
TGCAGCGTTGAAGACGAGGTAGACACTGAAGCTTTCTTT
CSVEDEVDTEAFF
>TRBJ1-2|TRBV7-9|few|-
TGTGCCAGCACGGGGGACCGGTATGGCTACACCTTC
CASTGDRYGYTF
>TRBJ2-7|TRBV18|once|-
TGTGCCAGCTCAGACGGGACTCGCGAGCAGTACTTC
CASSDGTREQYF
>TRBJ1-5|TRBV15|-|TRBD1
TGTGCCACCAGCGAAGACAGGGCGAGTCAGCCCCAGCATTTT
CATSEDRASQPQHF
>TRBJ1-2|TRBV11-2|few|TRBD1
TGTGCCAGCAGCTTAGTTTATTCGGGACAGGGTGGGACTAACCATGGCTACACCTTC
CASSLVYSGQGGTNHGYTF
>TRBJ2-1|TRBV7-6|-|-
TGTGCCAGCAGGGGCAGAGACAATGAGCAGTTCTTC
CASRGRDNEQFF
>TRBJ1-5|TRBV20-1|-|-
TGCAGTGCTAGACAAGCTCAGACAATTCGGAGAAATCAGCCCCAGCATTTT
CSARQAQTIRRNQPQHF
>TRBJ1-2|TRBV10-3|-|-
TGTGCCATCAGTGAGTCTCGGGGGGCTGGCTATGGCTACACCTTC
CAISESRGAGYGYTF
>TRBJ2-7|TRBV14|many|-
TGTGCCAGCAGCCCTACCACAGGAAACGAGCAGTACTTC
CASSPTTGNEQYF
>TRBJ2-2|TRBV5-1|many|-
TGCGCCAGCAGGCGGAGAACCGGGGAGCTGTTTTTT
CASRRRTGELFF
>TRBJ2-1|TRBV5-1|few|TRBD2
TGCGCCAGCAGCTTGGGGCCCCCGGGGGCGGGGGGGAACTACAATGAGCAGTTCTTC
CASSLGPPGAGGNYNEQFF
>TRBJ2-1|TRBV15|-|-
TGTGCCACCAGCAGAGATCTAGCTGGTGAGCAGTTCTTC
CATSRDLAGEQFF
>TRBJ2-7|TRBV27|many|TRBD2
TGTGCCAGCTGCGGATCAGGACTAGCGGGAGCCTACGAGCAGTACTTC
CASCGSGLAGAYEQYF
>TRBJ1-2|TRBV29-1|-|TRBD1
TGCAGCGTTAGGACAGGGGTAGGGTATGGCTACACCTTC
CSVRTGVGYGYTF
>TRBJ2-7|TRBV2|few|TRBD2
TGTGCCAGCAGCGCCTGGACTAGCGGGGTGTACGAGCAGTACTTC
CASSAWTSGVYEQYF
>TRBJ2-1|TRBV5-6|-|TRBD1
TGTGCCAGCAGCCAAGGACAGGGCTACAATGAGCAGTTCTTC
CASSQGQGYNEQFF
>TRBJ1-5|TRBV19|few|TRBD1
TGTGCCAGTAGTGGGACAGGGGGAGCTCAGCCCCAGCATTTT
CASSGTGGAQPQHF
>TRBJ1-1|TRBV10-3|-|-
TGTGCCATCAGTGACAGGGGCGGGACTGAAGCTTTCTTT
CAISDRGGTEAFF
>TRBJ1-2|TRBV10-1|-|-
TGCGCCCTGGGGGGGATGCGAGCTAACTATGGCTACACCTTC
CALGGMRANYGYTF
>TRBJ2-7|TRBV7-2|many|-
TGTGCCAGCAGCTTCCCAGGCAAGAGCTACGAGCAGTACTTC
CASSFPGKSYEQYF
>TRBJ1-2|TRBV7-9|-|TRBD1
TGTGCTAGCAGCTTCCTAGGGGGGACAGACTATAGCTACACCTTC
CASSFLGGTDYSYTF
>TRBJ2-2|TRBV15|-|-
TGTGCCACCAGCAGAGATCAGGGAGGCACCGGGGAGCTGTTTTTT
CATSRDQGGTGELFF
>TRBJ1-1|TRBV2|medium-sized|TRBD1
TGTGCCAACGGCCGGGACAGGAACACTGAAGCTTTCTTT
CANGRDRNTEAFF
>TRBJ2-7|TRBV29-1|few|-
TGCAGCGCCCTCGAACGGCAGGGATCCAGCTCCTACGAGCAGTACTTC
CSALERQGSSSYEQYF
>TRBJ2-2|TRBV11-2|once|-
TGTGCCAGCAGCGTGGACAGCTACACCGGGGAGCTGTTTTTT
CASSVDSYTGELFF
>TRBJ2-7|TRBV11-2|many|TRBD1
TGTGCCAGCAGCACGGGACAGGGCGGTGAGCAGTACTTC
CASSTGQGGEQYF
>TRBJ1-4|TRBV2|many|-
TGTGCCAGCAGTGAACTATGGGACAATGAAAAACTGTTTTTT
CASSELWDNEKLFF
>TRBJ1-2|TRBV6-2/TRBV6-3|-|-
TGTGCCAGCAGCTCCGTGGGCAGCGCGGGCTACACCTTC
CASSSVGSAGYTF
>TRBJ1-2|TRBV19|-|-
TGTGCCAGTAGTATCCAGCAGGGGAACTATGGCTACACCTTC
CASSIQQGNYGYTF
>TRBJ2-5|TRBV15|few|-
TGTGCCACCAGCAGAGGCCAGGGAGAGACCCAGTACTTC
CATSRGQGETQYF
>TRBJ2-7|TRBV29-1|many|TRBD2
TGCAGCGTTGGAGGGGGACTAGCGGGACTTCATCCCGACGAGCAGTACTTC
CSVGGGLAGLHPDEQYF
>TRBJ1-2|TRBV24-1|medium-sized|-
TGTGCCGTCTCAAGCGGCGACGCTAGTGGCTACACCTTC
CAVSSGDASGYTF
>TRBJ2-5|TRBV5-1|-|TRBD2
TGCGCCAGCAGCTTGAGGCTCCCGGCTTTTAGCGGGGGCGGGGAGACCCAGTACTTC
CASSLRLPAFSGGGETQYF
>TRBJ2-7|TRBV20-1|-|TRBD2
TGCAGTGCCATACTAGCGGGGGGCCGTTACGAGCAGTACTTC
CSAILAGGRYEQYF
>TRBJ2-7|TRBV6-1|-|-
TGTGCCAGCAGTGAAGCGGAGGGGGCATCGTACGAGCAGTACTTC
CASSEAEGASYEQYF
>TRBJ1-4|TRBV12-3/TRBV12-4|-|TRBD1
TGTGCCAGCAGAAGGACAGGGTTAAATGAAAGACTGTTTTTT
CASRRTGLNERLFF
>TRBJ1-1|TRBV10-3|many|TRBD1
TGTGCCATCAGCTCGGGACAGGGCGGCACTGAAGCTTTCTTT
CAISSGQGGTEAFF
>TRBJ1-5|TRBV6-2/TRBV6-3|many|TRBD1
TGTGCCAGCAGTTACACAGGGGAGGGGAGTCAGCCCCAGCATTTT
CASSYTGEGSQPQHF